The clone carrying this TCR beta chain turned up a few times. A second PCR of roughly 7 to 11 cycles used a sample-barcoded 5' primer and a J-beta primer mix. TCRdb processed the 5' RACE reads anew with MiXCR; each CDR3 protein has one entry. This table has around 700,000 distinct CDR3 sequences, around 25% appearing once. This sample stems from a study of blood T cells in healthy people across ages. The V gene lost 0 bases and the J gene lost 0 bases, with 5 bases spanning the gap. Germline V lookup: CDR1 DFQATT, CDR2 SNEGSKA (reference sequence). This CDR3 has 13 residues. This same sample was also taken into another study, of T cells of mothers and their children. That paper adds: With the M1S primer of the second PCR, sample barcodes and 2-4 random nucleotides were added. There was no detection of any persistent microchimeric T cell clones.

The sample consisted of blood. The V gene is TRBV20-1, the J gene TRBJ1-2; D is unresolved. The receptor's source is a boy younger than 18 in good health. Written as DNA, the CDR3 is TGCAGTGCTAGAGATGCGGCTAACTATGGCTACACCTTC. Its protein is CSARDAANYGYTF.